This T cell receptor (beta chain) was sequenced during a study of early T cells in non-severe SARS-CoV-2 infection. cDNA molecules, individually, were tagged with unique molecular identifiers. TCRdb reprocessed the 5' RACE reads with MiXCR, giving one entry per CDR3 protein. This table has roughly 50,000 distinct CDR3 sequences, 6.5% to 9.5% appearing once. This clonotype appeared a few times. The CDR3 is 15 residues long. From germline, CDR1 is DFQATT and CDR2 SNEGSKA (reference sequence). The junction had 9 bases not matched to a gene; V was cut back by 6 bases and J by 2 bases. This TCR derives from an adult who was a healthcare worker with PCR-confirmed SARS-CoV-2 infection or an uninfected control (not recorded which). V gene TRBV20-1 combines with J gene TRBJ2-2, with 7 bases lining up with TRBD1. Sequenced input: whole blood. Here the CDR3 DNA reads TGCAGTGCCGAGCGACAGGGAATTAACACCGGGGAGCTGTTTTTT. Amino acid sequence: CSAERQGINTGELFF.